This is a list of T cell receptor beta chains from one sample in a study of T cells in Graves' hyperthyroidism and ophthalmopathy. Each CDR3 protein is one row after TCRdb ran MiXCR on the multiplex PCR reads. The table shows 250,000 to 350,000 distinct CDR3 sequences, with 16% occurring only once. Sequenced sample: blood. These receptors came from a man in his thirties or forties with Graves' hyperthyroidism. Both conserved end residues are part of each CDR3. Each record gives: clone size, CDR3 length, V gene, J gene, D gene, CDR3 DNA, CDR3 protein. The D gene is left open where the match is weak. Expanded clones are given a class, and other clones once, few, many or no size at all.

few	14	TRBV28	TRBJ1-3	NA	TGTGCCAGCAGTTTCGCCTCCTCTGGAAACACCATATATTTT	CASSFASSGNTIYF
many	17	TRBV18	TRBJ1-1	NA	TGTGCCAGCTCACCACTCTCAGGAGGCGGTGGGGACACTGAAGCTTTCTTT	CASSPLSGGGGDTEAFF
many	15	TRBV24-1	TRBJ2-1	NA	TGTGCCACCAGTGATTTGACAGATTCCTACAATGAGCAGTTCTTC	CATSDLTDSYNEQFF
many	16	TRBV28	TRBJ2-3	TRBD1	TGTGCCAGCAGCCCACCGCCGGGACAGGGTTCAGATACGCAGTATTTT	CASSPPPGQGSDTQYF
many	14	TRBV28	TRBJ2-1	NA	TGTGCCAGCAGTTTCTTAGACAGATCCGATGAGCAGTTCTTC	CASSFLDRSDEQFF
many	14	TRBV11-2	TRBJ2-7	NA	TGTGCCAGCTCAGCTGAGTGGGGCTCCTACGAGCAGTACTTC	CASSAEWGSYEQYF
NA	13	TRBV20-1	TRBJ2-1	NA	TGCAGTGCTGACCCGATGGAGGACAATGAGCAGTTCTTC	CSADPMEDNEQFF
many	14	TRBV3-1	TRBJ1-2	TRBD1	TGTGCCAGCAGCGCCGGGACAGTCAACCTAGGCTACACCTTC	CASSAGTVNLGYTF
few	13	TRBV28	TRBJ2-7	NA	TGTGCCGGCGGCGGAGGAGACTCCTACGAGCAGTACTTC	CAGGGGDSYEQYF
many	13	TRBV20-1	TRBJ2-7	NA	TGCAGTGCTAGAGATTACAGGTCCTACGAGCAGTACTTC	CSARDYRSYEQYF
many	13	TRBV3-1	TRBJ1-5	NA	TGTGCCAGCAGCCAAGACCTGTCTCAGCCCCAGCATTTT	CASSQDLSQPQHF
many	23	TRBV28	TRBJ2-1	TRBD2	TGTGCCAGCAGTTCCCCGTACTGGACTAGCGGGAGGGCCCCCCTCCACTCCTACAATGAGCAGTTCTTC	CASSSPYWTSGRAPLHSYNEQFF
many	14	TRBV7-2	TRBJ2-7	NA	TGTGCCAGCAGCTTTGAGGCGGGAAGGGGCGAGCAGTACTTC	CASSFEAGRGEQYF
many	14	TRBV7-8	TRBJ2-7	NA	TGTGCCAGCAGCGCCCCTAGCGCAGCCTACGAGCAGTACTTC	CASSAPSAAYEQYF
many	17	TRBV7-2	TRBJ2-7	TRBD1	TGTGCCAGCAGCAATCCTTCCCCGGGACAGATCGCCTACGAGCAGTACTTC	CASSNPSPGQIAYEQYF
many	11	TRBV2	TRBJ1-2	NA	TGTGCCAGCAACAGGCCCTATGGCTACACCTTC	CASNRPYGYTF
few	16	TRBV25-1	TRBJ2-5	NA	TGTGCCAGCAGTGGACCCCGTAGAGGGGATCAAGAGACCCAGTACTTC	CASSGPRRGDQETQYF
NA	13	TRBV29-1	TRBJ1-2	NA	TGCAGCGTTCCGGGCAGGGGAAGACGGGGCTACACCTTC	CSVPGRGRRGYTF
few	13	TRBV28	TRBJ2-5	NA	TGTGCCAGCAGTCCGGAAAAGGCAGGGGTGAGGTACTTC	CASSPEKAGVRYF
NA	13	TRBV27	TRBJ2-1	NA	TGTGCCAGCAGTTTCCAGGCCTACAATGAGCAGTTCTTC	CASSFQAYNEQFF
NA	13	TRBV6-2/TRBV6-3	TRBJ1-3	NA	TGTGCCAGCAGGCCGGCCTCTGGAAACACCATATATTTT	CASRPASGNTIYF
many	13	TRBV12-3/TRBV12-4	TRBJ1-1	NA	TGTGCCAGCAGCAACGGGGGGGTCACTGAAGCTTTCTTT	CASSNGGVTEAFF
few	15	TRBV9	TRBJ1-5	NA	TGTGCCAGCGCTAGGTCGGGGAATAGCAATCAGCCCCAGCATTTT	CASARSGNSNQPQHF